Listed below are T cell receptor beta chains from one sample, sequenced in a study of T-cell memory formation after mild COVID-19. TCRdb ran MiXCR on the 5' RACE reads and lists one entry per CDR3 protein. The table shows tens of thousands of distinct CDR3 sequences, with around 6.3% occurring only once. The sample comprised PBMCs or a T cell subset sorted from them (not recorded which). Receptors originate from an adult who had mild COVID-19 (a few samples of this study predate the infection). Cell type and time point are not known. Each CDR3 is given with its conserved first and last residue. D genes are given only for firm matches. Clone size is shown for a subset of rows, as once, few, many or a class of expanded clone.

CASSRDHNSPLHF TGCGCCAGCTCCCGGGACCATAATTCACCCCTCCACTTT . many TRBJ1-6 TRBV5-1
CATTQGGTGRYEQYF TGTGCCACTACGCAAGGGGGGACAGGGAGGTACGAGCAGTACTTC TRBD1 . TRBJ2-7 TRBV28
CASSQDKAGSNNEQFF TGCGCCAGCAGCCAAGATAAAGCGGGATCCAACAATGAGCAGTTCTTC TRBD2 many TRBJ2-1 TRBV4-3
CASRPGTGASGNTIYF TGTGCCAGCAGGCCCGGGACAGGGGCATCTGGAAACACCATATATTTT TRBD1 . TRBJ1-3 TRBV7-9
CASSLVGLPLDTQYF TGTGCCAGCAGCTTAGTCGGACTACCCTTAGATACGCAGTATTTT . few TRBJ2-3 TRBV7-2
CASSLLYLDTYNEQFF TGCGCCAGCAGCCTACTCTATTTAGACACATACAATGAGCAGTTCTTC . few TRBJ2-1 TRBV4-3
CASSVKESGEQFF TGTGCCAGTAGTGTGAAGGAATCGGGTGAGCAGTTCTTC . . TRBJ2-1 TRBV19
CASRAFAGPYNEQFF TGTGCCAGCAGGGCCTTCGCGGGGCCTTACAATGAGCAGTTCTTC . many TRBJ2-1 TRBV11-2
CSARDAEILPDTQYF TGCAGTGCTAGAGATGCCGAGATACTCCCAGATACGCAGTATTTT . many TRBJ2-3 TRBV20-1
CASRRGVAGANVLTF TGCGCCAGCAGAAGAGGTGTGGCAGGGGCCAACGTCCTGACTTTC . many TRBJ2-6 TRBV4-1
CASSPGTWQETQYF TGCGCCAGCAGCCCCGGGACTTGGCAAGAGACCCAGTACTTC . medium-sized TRBJ2-5 TRBV5-1
CSAKPAGVDTQYF TGCAGTGCGAAGCCAGCGGGAGTAGATACGCAGTATTTT TRBD2 many TRBJ2-3 TRBV20-1
CASSPLRERVTDTQYF TGCGCCAGCAGCCCCCTCCGGGAGAGGGTCACAGATACGCAGTATTTT . many TRBJ2-3 TRBV5-1
CATSDFGGDEYNEQFF TGTGCCACCAGTGATTTTGGGGGGGACGAGTACAATGAGCAGTTCTTC TRBD2 . TRBJ2-1 TRBV24-1
CASRVSDTQYF TGTGCCAGCAGGGTTTCAGATACGCAGTATTTT . few TRBJ2-3 TRBV3-1
CATSEAGRQPQHF TGTGCCACCAGTGAGGCAGGGAGGCAGCCCCAGCATTTT . few TRBJ1-5 TRBV24-1
CASSGTGAYEQYF TGTGCCTCCTCCGGGACAGGAGCCTACGAGCAGTACTTC TRBD1 . TRBJ2-7 TRBV30
CASSGPGLTYDQYF TGTGCCAGCAGTGGGCCAGGGTTGACCTACGATCAGTACTTC . few TRBJ2-7 TRBV25-1
CASSDGTVGYEQFF TGTGCCAGCAGTGACGGGACGGTTGGCTATGAGCAGTTCTTC . few TRBJ2-1 TRBV6-6
CASSLVRAGGDYGYTF TGTGCCAGCAGCTTAGTGCGGGCAGGGGGTGACTATGGCTACACCTTC TRBD1 few TRBJ1-2 TRBV7-2
CASSLNLNSPLHF TGTGCCAGCAGTTTGAATTTGAATTCACCCCTCCACTTT . . TRBJ1-6 TRBV12-3/TRBV12-4
CASSQDQVNQYEQYF TGTGCCAGCAGCCAAGATCAGGTAAACCAATACGAGCAGTACTTC . . TRBJ2-7 TRBV4-2
CATSAWASGLPSYNEQFF TGTGCCACCAGTGCCTGGGCTAGCGGCCTTCCCTCCTACAATGAGCAGTTCTTC TRBD2 many TRBJ2-1 TRBV24-1
CASSSIPGTSGRGYTGELFF TGTGCCAGCAGCTCAATACCCGGGACTAGCGGGAGAGGGTACACCGGGGAGCTGTTTTTT TRBD2 many TRBJ2-2 TRBV7-2
CASRSENNSPLHF TGCGCCAGCAGGTCTGAGAATAATTCACCCCTCCACTTT . few TRBJ1-6 TRBV5-1
CASSAKTWAGASAGELFF TGTGCCAGCAGCGCGAAGACATGGGCGGGGGCCTCTGCCGGGGAGCTGTTTTTT . . TRBJ2-2 TRBV3-1
CASSLGRVIEKLFF TGTGCCAGCAGCTTAGGCAGGGTGATTGAAAAACTGTTTTTT . many TRBJ1-4 TRBV13